The entry below describes one T cell receptor beta chain. What it binds is unknown. This entry is derived from a study of breast tumors, draining lymph nodes, adjacent tissues. TCRdb fed the multiplex PCR reads into MiXCR, producing one record per CDR3 protein. Found here are about 130,000 distinct CDR3 sequences, around 20% of them singletons; the top ten hold 2% to 2.5%. In germline, CDR1 is LGHDT, CDR2 YNNKEL (reference sequence). CDR3 length: 14 amino acids. Trimming took off 4 bases at V and 4 bases at J, with 8 bases between the two ends. General observations from the study: The lymph node origin of tumor T cells was framed as consistent with a hypothesis, not demonstrated. Luminal-like breast cancer showed significantly greater tumor-nontumor repertoire similarity than basal-like breast cancer did.

The lymph nodes were axillary draining lymph nodes from breast cancer patients. This clonotype was obtained from a female donor with breast cancer. Some clones in this sample may be carry-over from other donors' samples. Material for sequencing was axillary lymph node tissue. V usage is TRBV3-1 and J usage is TRBJ2-6; D is undetermined. CDR3 region: CASSPTVGANVLTF. CDR3 sequence (DNA): TGTGCCAGCAGCCCGACGGTCGGGGCCAACGTCCTGACTTTC.